This T cell receptor beta chain was recorded in a study of CD8 T cells in Susac syndrome. With random hexamers, reverse transcription was performed on about 0.5 to 1 ug of RNA. TCRdb reanalysed the immunoSEQ multiplex PCR reads using MiXCR and keeps one entry per CDR3 protein. The sample shows roughly 110,000 distinct CDR3 sequences, 80% to 95% of them seen only once. V shed 3 bases and J shed 1 base, with 12 bases lying between them. CDR1 and CDR2 from the germline V gene are SGHTA and FQGNSA. CDR3 length: 15 amino acids. This chain connects TRBV7-2 to TRBJ1-1; D perhaps matches TRBD1 (5 bases). The receptor comes from a human donor in good health. Sequencing input: CD4+ T cells from PBMCs. The CDR3 here is CASSLSDTPNTEAFF. The CDR3 coding sequence is TGTGCCAGCAGCTTGTCGGACACACCGAACACTGAAGCTTTCTTT.